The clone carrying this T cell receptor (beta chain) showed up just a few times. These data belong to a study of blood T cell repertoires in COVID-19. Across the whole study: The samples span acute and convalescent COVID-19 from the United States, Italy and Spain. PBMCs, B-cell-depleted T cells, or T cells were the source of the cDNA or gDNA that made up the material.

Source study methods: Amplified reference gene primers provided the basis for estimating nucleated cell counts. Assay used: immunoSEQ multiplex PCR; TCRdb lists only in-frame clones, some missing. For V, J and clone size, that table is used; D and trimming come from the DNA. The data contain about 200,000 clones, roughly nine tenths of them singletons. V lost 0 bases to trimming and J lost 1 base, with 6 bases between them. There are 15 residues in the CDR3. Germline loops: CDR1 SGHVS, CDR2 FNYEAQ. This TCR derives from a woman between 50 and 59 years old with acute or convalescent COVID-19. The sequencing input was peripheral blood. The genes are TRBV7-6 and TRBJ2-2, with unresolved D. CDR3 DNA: TGTGCCAGCAGCTTAGCCCGACTGAACACCGGGGAGCTGTTTTTT. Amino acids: CASSLARLNTGELFF. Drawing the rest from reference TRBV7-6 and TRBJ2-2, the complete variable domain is GAGVSQSPRYKVTKRGQDVALRCDPISGHVSLYWYRQALGQGPEFLTYFNYEAQQDKSGLPNDRFSAERPEGSISTLTIQRTEQRDSAMYRCASSLARLNTGELFFGEGSRLTVL.